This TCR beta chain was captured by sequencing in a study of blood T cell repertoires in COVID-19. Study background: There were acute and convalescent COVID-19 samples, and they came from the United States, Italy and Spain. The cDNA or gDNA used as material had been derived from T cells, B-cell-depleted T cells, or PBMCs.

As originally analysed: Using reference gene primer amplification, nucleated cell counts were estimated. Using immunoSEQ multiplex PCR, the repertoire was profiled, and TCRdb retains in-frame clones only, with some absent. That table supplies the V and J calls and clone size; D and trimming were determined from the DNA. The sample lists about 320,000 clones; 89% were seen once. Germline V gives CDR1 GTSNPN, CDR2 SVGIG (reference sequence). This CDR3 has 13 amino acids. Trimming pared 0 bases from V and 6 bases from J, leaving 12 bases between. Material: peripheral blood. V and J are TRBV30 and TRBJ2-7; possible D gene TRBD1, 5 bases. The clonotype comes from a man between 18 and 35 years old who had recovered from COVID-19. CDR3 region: CAWSVGAVGEQYF. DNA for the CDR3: TGTGCCTGGAGTGTAGGGGCAGTGGGCGAGCAGTACTTC.